The 13 T cell receptor beta chains below all came from one sample that was sequenced in a study of T cell responses to AZD1222 COVID-19 vaccine. Here immunoSEQ multiplex PCR was the method, and the copy in TCRdb shows in-frame clones only, minus some. The sample has about 99,000 clones, 91% seen once. This material consisted of peripheral blood, taken on day 0 of AZD1222 vaccination. The source of these receptors is an adult in good health.

A word on this clone: Other DNA sequences in this sample translate to the same CDR3. The CDR3 DNA reads TGTGCCAGCTCACCCGGGACGGGAGGCAATCAGCCCCAGCATTTT. Translation: CASSPGTGGNQPQHF. The chain recombines TRBV18 with TRBJ1-5, with D possibly TRBD1 on 5 matching bases. This CDR3 has 15 residues. Germline CDR1 reads KGHSH; CDR2 reads LQKENI. The germline V and J ends were trimmed by 3 bases and 2 bases, with 11 bases remaining between them.

The rearrangement uses TRBV7-9 and TRBJ1-1, with D perhaps matching TRBD1 (6 bases). The CDR3 consists of 11 residues. The V gene lost 8 bases and the J gene lost 5 bases, with 9 bases spanning the gap. Germline V gives CDR1 SEHNR, CDR2 FQNEAQ (reference sequence). The CDR3 here is CASAGDTEAFF. The CDR3 region has the DNA TGTGCCAGCGCAGGGGATACTGAAGCTTTCTTT. The full variable domain, completed using reference TRBV7-9 and TRBJ1-1, is DTGVSQNPRHKITKRGQNVTFRCDPISEHNRLYWYRQTLGQGPEFLTYFQNEAQLEKSRLLSDRFSAERPKGSFSTLEIQRTEQGDSAMYLCASAGDTEAFFGQGTRLTVV.

The DNA for the CDR3 is TGTGCCAGCAAAAGGACAGGACTCTCCTCTGAAAAACTGTTTTTT. As protein: CASKRTGLSSEKLFF. The chain carries TRBV6-5 and TRBJ1-4, with 7 bases that match TRBD1. CDR1 is MNHEY and CDR2 is SVGAGI in the germline V gene. The CDR3 is 15 amino acids. Losses at the gene ends were 7 bases for V and 7 bases for J; bases not matched to a gene: 12.

The chain combines TRBV28 with TRBJ1-2; D is unclear. V dropped 2 bases and J dropped 0 bases, with 4 bases sitting between them. Germline CDR1 is MDHEN and CDR2 is SYDVKM. CDR3 length: 13 residues. CDR3: CASSLKSNYGYTF. The CDR3 region has the DNA TGTGCCAGCAGTTTAAAGTCTAACTATGGCTACACCTTC.

This clone was observed a single time. The chain employs TRBV5-1 and TRBJ2-7; 9 nucleotides line up with TRBD2. Germline assignment: CDR1 SGHRS and CDR2 YFSETQ. V gave up 2 bases and J gave up 1 base; unmatched junction bases: 7. This CDR3 is built from 16 residues. In DNA form, the CDR3 reads TGCGCCAGCAGCTTATACCTAGCGGGAAGTTCCTACGAGCAGTACTTC. It codes for CASSLYLAGSSYEQYF.

The V gene is TRBV2, the J gene TRBJ2-7; a possible D gene is TRBD2 (6 bases). The germline CDR1 and CDR2 sequences are SNHLY and FYNNEI. This CDR3 is built from 14 residues. V dropped 6 bases and J dropped 2 bases, with 14 bases sitting between them. CDR3 coding DNA: TGTGCCAGCAGCGGAGGAGGGATCCCCTACGAGCAGTACTTC. This codes for CASSGGGIPYEQYF.

The gene calls are TRBV4-3 and TRBJ1-1; TRBD1 is a possible D gene (6 bases). The germline CDR1 and CDR2 sequences are LGHNA and YSLEER. V lost 1 base, J lost 4 bases, and 13 bases lay in between. The CDR3 consists of 15 residues. DNA for the CDR3: TGCGCCAGCAGCCAAGCCCTGGGCAGGGGCACTGAAGCTTTCTTT. It translates to CASSQALGRGTEAFF.

This chain links TRBV6-5 with TRBJ2-1; D ambiguous. V gave up 8 bases and J gave up 6 bases, with 17 bases separating them. The CDR3 sequence is 14 residues long. Germline values: CDR1 MNHEY, CDR2 SVGAGI. For the CDR3, the DNA is TGTGCCAGCGAATATACCCTCCGGCGCAATGAGCAGTTCTTC. As protein: CASEYTLRRNEQFF.

V is TRBV6-2 or TRBV6-3 and J is TRBJ1-3; 7 bases are a match to TRBD1. The CDR3 is 15 amino acids. Germline V CDR1 and CDR2: MNHEY, SVGEGT. V dropped 5 bases and J dropped 0; count of bases not matched to a gene: 4. CDR3 region: CASSTQGTSGNTIYF. CDR3 DNA: TGTGCCAGCAGTACACAGGGGACCTCTGGAAACACCATATATTTT.

The chain combines TRBV20-1 with TRBJ2-5; 11 nucleotides match TRBD2. The CDR3 is 11 amino acids. V dropped 4 bases and J dropped 11; count of bases not matched to a gene: 3. Germline-derived CDR1 and CDR2 are DFQATT and SNEGSKA (reference sequence). The CDR3 spells CSATSGGTQYF. CDR3 nucleotide sequence: TGCAGTGCTACTAGCGGGGGGACGCAGTACTTC.

V and J are TRBV19 and TRBJ2-7; 8 bases map to TRBD1. From germline, CDR1 is LNHDA and CDR2 SQIVND (reference sequence). The CDR3 is made up of 15 amino acids. V shed 2 bases, J shed 2 bases, and the junction held 5 bases outside the gene matches. CDR3 protein: CASSIRTGRAYEQYF. CDR3 DNA: TGTGCCAGTAGTATAAGGACAGGGCGCGCCTACGAGCAGTACTTC. The full variable domain, in which reference TRBV19 and TRBJ2-7 provide the parts outside the CDR3, is DGGITQSPKYLFRKEGQNVTLSCEQNLNHDAMYWYRQDPGQGLRLIYYSQIVNDFQKGDIAEGYSVSREKKESFPLTVTSAQKNPTAFYLCASSIRTGRAYEQYFGPGTRLTVT.

As regards this clone: In the same sample, other DNA sequences code for this CDR3. CDR3 loop: CASSAGLAGGYEQYF. The CDR3 DNA is TGTGCCAGCAGCGCTGGACTAGCGGGAGGCTACGAGCAGTACTTC. J is TRBJ2-7 and V is TRBV5-8, with 14 nucleotides matching TRBD2. The ends lost 4 bases at V and 3 bases at J; junction bases unmatched: 3. Germline assignment: CDR1 SGHTS and CDR2 YDEGEE. The CDR3 loop spans 15 amino acids. The variable domain in full, with the rest retrieved from reference TRBV5-8 and TRBJ2-7, is EAGVTQSPTHLIKTRGQQATLRCSPISGHTSVYWYQQALGLGLQFLLWYDEGEERNRGNFPPRFSGRQFPNYSSELNVNALELEDSALYLCASSAGLAGGYEQYFGPGTRLTVT.

This rearrangement joins TRBV7-9 to TRBJ2-2; D gene unclear. Trimming removed 0 bases at V and 5 bases at J, with 13 bases between. The CDR3 is 16 amino acids. Germline CDR1 SEHNR, CDR2 FQNEAQ (reference sequence). CDR3: CASSLAAGVATGELFF. The CDR3 coding sequence is TGTGCCAGCAGCTTAGCCGCTGGGGTCGCGACCGGGGAGCTGTTTTTT. Using reference TRBV7-9 and TRBJ2-2 for the parts outside the CDR3, the full variable domain is DTGVSQNPRHKITKRGQNVTFRCDPISEHNRLYWYRQTLGQGPEFLTYFQNEAQLEKSRLLSDRFSAERPKGSFSTLEIQRTEQGDSAMYLCASSLAAGVATGELFFGEGSRLTVL.